The clone carrying this T cell receptor beta chain was seen a handful of times. What it binds is not known. The source of the sample is a study of response to subunit inactivated influenza vaccine. General study results and limits: The study's authors posited that every seasonal influenza vaccination enlists few new T cells.

Each CDR3 protein is one row after TCRdb ran MiXCR on the RT-PCR reads. The repertoire consists of 530,000 or so distinct CDR3 sequences, with over 9.5% occurring once and the leading ten covering more than 8.5%. The TCR comes from a man aged 50 to 59 who received an inactivated influenza vaccine. The sequencing here drew on PBMCs from blood, taken on the day of vaccination.

CDR3 in amino acids: CASSIRREETQYF. CDR3 in DNA: TGTGCCAGCAGCATACGAAGGGAAGAGACCCAGTACTTC. The V and J genes are TRBV7-3 and TRBJ2-5; D call uncertain. The CDR3 consists of 13 residues. Trimming took 5 bases from V and 3 from J, leaving 10 bases between them. Germline-derived CDR1 and CDR2 are SGHTA and FQGTGA.